A single sample is the source of the 26 T cell receptor beta chains below, sequenced in a study of blood T cell repertoires in COVID-19. This table comes from immunoSEQ multiplex PCR, and its TCRdb copy is limited to in-frame clones, with some not included. The sample contains tens of thousands of clones, roughly four fifths of which appear only once. Sequenced: peripheral blood. The receptors derive from a human donor with acute or convalescent COVID-19. The donor label of this sample is uncertain.

This rearrangement joins TRBV12-3 or TRBV12-4 to TRBJ1-2; D is undetermined. Trimming took off 3 bases at V and 13 bases at J, with 18 bases between the two ends. This CDR3 has 13 residues. CDR3 region: CASSLVRQSFITF. DNA of the CDR3: TGTGCCAGCAGTTTGGTACGTCAGTCCTTTATCACCTTC.

The chain employs TRBV7-7 and TRBJ1-3, with D tentatively TRBD1 (6 bases). The CDR3 loop spans 15 amino acids. The V end lost 5 bases, the J end lost 4 bases, and 15 bases lay between the germline ends. Germline-derived CDR1 and CDR2 are SSHAT and FNYEAQ (reference sequence). In nucleotides, the CDR3 is TGTGCCAGCAGCCAGGGGTCAGGGCTGGGAAACACCATATATTTT. As protein: CASSQGSGLGNTIYF.

V gene TRBV7-8 combines with J gene TRBJ2-1; TRBD2 agrees at 7 bases. V lost 2 bases to trimming and J lost 8 bases; unmatched junction nucleotides: 6. The CDR3 has 14 residues. Germline V gene data show CDR1 as SGHVS and CDR2 as FQNEAQ. As DNA, the CDR3 is TGTGCCAGCAGCTTAAGCGGGGTGGACGATGAGCAGTTCTTC. It translates to CASSLSGVDDEQFF.

V gene TRBV12-2 combines with J gene TRBJ2-7; the table's D gene call, TRBD2, was not cross checked with the DNA. TRBV12-2 is listed as a pseudogene. This CDR3 has 12 amino acids. CDR3 residues: CASEKRGHEQYF. The CDR3, as DNA: TGTGCAAGCGAGAAGCGGGGGCACGAGCAGTACTTC.

The rearrangement joins TRBV3-1 (or the pseudogene TRBV3-2) to TRBJ2-5; TRBD2 aligns across 13 bases. Per germline, CDR1 LGHDT and CDR2 YNNKEL (reference sequence). V gave up 0 bases and J gave up 5 bases; unmatched junction bases: 27. There are 24 residues in the CDR3. Written as DNA, the CDR3 is TGTGCCAGCAGCCAAGACCCTTCCTTACCCCTGGGACTAGCGGGACCACCCCCCCGGGAGACCCAGTACTTC. Protein product: CASSQDPSLPLGLAGPPPRETQYF.

The V gene is TRBV19, the J gene TRBJ2-7, with 11 bases lining up with TRBD2. Per germline, CDR1 LNHDA and CDR2 SQIVND (reference sequence). V shed 5 bases and J 6 bases; nucleotides not matched to a gene: 18. CDR3 size: 18 residues. CDR3 amino acids: CASSDSVGLAELHGEQYF. DNA of the CDR3: TGTGCCAGTAGTGACAGCGTGGGACTAGCGGAACTACATGGCGAGCAGTACTTC. The full variable domain, in which reference TRBV19 and TRBJ2-7 provide the parts outside the CDR3, is DGGITQSPKYLFRKEGQNVTLSCEQNLNHDAMYWYRQDPGQGLRLIYYSQIVNDFQKGDIAEGYSVSREKKESFPLTVTSAQKNPTAFYLCASSDSVGLAELHGEQYFGPGTRLTVT.

The J gene is TRBJ2-6, the V gene TRBV11-3, with D possibly TRBD1 on 6 matching bases. V was trimmed by 5 bases and J by 2 bases, leaving 10 bases between them. CDR1 SGHNT and CDR2 YENEEA come from the germline V gene. The CDR3 covers 15 residues. The CDR3 sequence: CASSQGGTGANVLTF. In DNA, the CDR3 is TGTGCCAGCAGCCAAGGGGGAACTGGGGCCAACGTCCTGACTTTC.

The chain recombines TRBV15 with TRBJ2-1; weak D call: TRBD1 (5 bases). Trimming removed 11 bases at V and 12 bases at J, with 23 bases between. The CDR3 length is 13 residues. The germline V gene has CDR1 LNHNV and CDR2 YYDKDF (reference sequence). The CDR3 bases are TGTGCCGGCTCAGCGTCCGCAGGGTTTCCGCAGTTCTTC. Residues: CAGSASAGFPQFF.

The V and J genes are TRBV6-2 or TRBV6-3 and TRBJ2-7, with TRBD2 matching over 7 bases. The V and J ends lost 2 bases and 1 base, in that order; junction bases with no gene match: 8. Germline lookup yields CDR1 MNHEY and CDR2 SVGEGT. The CDR3 loop spans 16 amino acids. The CDR3 DNA reads as TGTGCCAGCAGTTACGGGCTAGCGGAGGGATCCTACGAGCAGTACTTC. Amino acids: CASSYGLAEGSYEQYF.

The chain has TRBV6-4 and TRBJ2-3; 8 bases fit TRBD2. Trimming cost V 2 bases and J 0 bases; bases outside gene matches: 1. CDR3 length: 15 amino acids. Germline V gene lookup returns CDR1 MRHNA and CDR2 SNTAGT. The CDR3 loop reads CASSDGLASTDTQYF. The CDR3 nucleotides are TGTGCCAGCAGTGACGGACTAGCTAGCACAGATACGCAGTATTTT.

The rearrangement uses TRBV11-2 and TRBJ1-2, with a tentative D call TRBD1 (6 bases). V lost 7 bases, J lost 0 bases, and 15 bases lay in between. The CDR3 sequence is 15 residues long. Germline V gene data show CDR1 as SGHAT and CDR2 as FQNNGV. The CDR3 DNA sequence: TGTGCCAGCACCCCAGGGGAGGGAGCTAACTATGGCTACACCTTC. Protein: CASTPGEGANYGYTF. The full variable domain, with the rest looked up from reference TRBV11-2 and TRBJ1-2, is EAGVAQSPRYKIIEKRQSVAFWCNPISGHATLYWYQQILGQGPKLLIQFQNNGVVDDSQLPKDRFSAERLKGVDSTLKIQPAKLEDSAVYLCASTPGEGANYGYTFGSGTRLTVV.

The chain uses TRBV6-2 or TRBV6-3 and TRBJ2-1; a weak D match, TRBD2 (6 bases). Germline V gene data show CDR1 as MNHEY and CDR2 as SVGEGT. The CDR3 is 13 amino acids. V lost 2 bases, J lost 7 bases, and 9 bases lay in between. CDR3 bases: TGTGCCAGCAGTTACAATGGGGGGAATGAGCAGTTCTTC. Translated, it gives CASSYNGGNEQFF.

The sample holds one count of this clone. This rearrangement joins TRBV4-2 to TRBJ2-5; unclear D gene. The CDR3 length is 15 residues. Germline assignment: CDR1 LGHNA and CDR2 YNFKEQ. Between the trimmed V and J ends, which lost 0 bases and 5 bases, there was a span of 13 bases. The CDR3 loop reads CASSQDPGPWETQYF. For the CDR3, the DNA is TGTGCCAGCAGCCAAGATCCTGGCCCATGGGAGACCCAGTACTTC.

J is TRBJ2-5 and V is TRBV4-1; D is unresolved. Germline assignment: CDR1 MGHRA and CDR2 YSYEKL. The ends were cut back, 0 bases at V and 4 bases at J, with 6 bases in the middle. CDR3 length: 13 residues. DNA of the CDR3: TGCGCCAGCAGCCAAGATAGTCTAGAGACCCAGTACTTC. Translated, it gives CASSQDSLETQYF.

V gene TRBV4-2 combines with J gene TRBJ1-2; possible D gene TRBD1, 6 bases. V was trimmed by 0 bases and J by 4 bases, leaving 9 bases between them. CDR3 size: 14 residues. In germline, CDR1 is LGHNA, CDR2 YNFKEQ. In DNA form, the CDR3 reads TGTGCCAGCAGCCAAGATCGGACAGTCTATGGCTACACCTTC. Translation gives CASSQDRTVYGYTF.

This clone was observed once. The chain has TRBV5-8 and TRBJ2-1, with TRBD2 matching 9 bases. Trimming removed 0 bases from V and 8 bases from J; junction bases left unmatched: 9. The CDR3 is made up of 16 amino acids. Germline CDR1 is SGHTS and CDR2 is YDEGEE. The DNA for the CDR3 is TGTGCCAGCAGCTTGGGACTAGCGGAGGGGGAGGATGAGCAGTTCTTC. Protein sequence: CASSLGLAEGEDEQFF.

This chain connects TRBV5-3 to TRBJ2-7; D perhaps matches TRBD2 (5 bases). TRBV5-3 is sorted into the ORF group, with uncertain function. The CDR3 spans 15 residues. Between the trimmed V and J ends, which lost 4 bases and 2 bases, there was a span of 16 bases. The CDR3 DNA reads TGTGCCAGAAGCCCGCGGGTCGGCTTACCCTACGAGCAGTACTTC. This gives the protein CARSPRVGLPYEQYF.

The rearrangement joins TRBV24-1 to TRBJ1-5; 7 positions agree with TRBD1. Trimming took 12 bases from V and 6 from J; bases not matched to a gene: 7. Germline CDR1 KGHDR, CDR2 SFDVKD. This CDR3 has 12 amino acids. The CDR3 nucleotides are TGTGCCGCTTCACAGGGGATTCAGCCCCAGCATTTT. It translates to CAASQGIQPQHF.

The chain couples TRBV29-1 to TRBJ1-1, with D unresolved. V was cut by 7 bases and J by 3 bases, with 12 bases left in between. Germline CDR1 and CDR2: SQVTM and ANQGSEA. This CDR3 is 12 amino acids long. CDR3 sequence (DNA): TGCAGCGCCGGGGAGAGGGACACTGAAGCTTTCTTT. It yields the protein CSAGERDTEAFF.

V usage is TRBV28 and J usage is TRBJ2-3; 12 nucleotides line up with TRBD2. Per the germline V gene, CDR1 is MDHEN and CDR2 is SYDVKM. The CDR3 runs to 18 residues. With V trimmed by 2 bases and J by 3 bases, 9 bases remained unmatched. In nucleotides, the CDR3 is TGTGCCAGCAGTTTAACCCCGACTAGCGGGGGTCTGACAGATACGCAGTATTTT. Its protein is CASSLTPTSGGLTDTQYF.

This chain connects TRBV19 to TRBJ2-1, with TRBD2 matching over 8 bases. Germline V CDR1 and CDR2: LNHDA, SQIVND (reference sequence). The CDR3 runs 18 residues. The trim removed 3 bases at V and 6 bases at J, leaving 16 bases unmatched. The chain's CDR3 is CASSIYARGGQRTNEQFF. The CDR3 nucleotides read TGTGCCAGTAGTATCTACGCCCGGGGGGGCCAACGGACCAATGAGCAGTTCTTC.

The genes are TRBV19 and TRBJ2-3; possibly TRBD1 for D (6 bases). Between the trimmed V and J ends, which lost 5 bases and 2 bases, there was a span of 11 bases. This CDR3 region has 14 residues. CDR1 and CDR2 (germline): LNHDA, SQIVND (reference sequence). The CDR3 is CASSPDRNTDTQYF. For the CDR3, the DNA is TGTGCCAGTAGTCCCGACAGGAACACAGATACGCAGTATTTT.

The rearrangement links TRBV6-6 to TRBJ2-7, with 8 bases aligning to TRBD1. This CDR3 is 12 amino acids long. Germline V gives CDR1 MNHNY, CDR2 SVGAGI (reference sequence). The ends lost 5 bases at V and 4 bases at J; junction bases unmatched: 1. The CDR3 loop reads CASSRDRYEQYF. CDR3 coding DNA: TGTGCCAGCAGTCGGGACAGGTACGAGCAGTACTTC.

The chain is built from TRBV28 and TRBJ2-3; D gene unclear. The CDR3 loop spans 15 amino acids. The V gene's germline CDR1 is MDHEN and CDR2 SYDVKM. V was trimmed by 6 bases and J by 0 bases, leaving 13 bases between them. As DNA, the CDR3 is TGTGCCAGCAGCAGCCCGAGCGCTAGCACAGATACGCAGTATTTT. It encodes CASSSPSASTDTQYF.

This clone occurred a few times. The rearrangement links TRBV29-1 to TRBJ2-1; 11 bases agree with TRBD2. This CDR3 has 17 amino acids. CDR1 SQVTM and CDR2 ANQGSEA come from the germline V gene. Germline trimming cut 4 bases from V and 2 bases from J; bases unmatched to any gene: 10. CDR3 DNA sequence: TGCAGCGTTGTGTTAGCGGGGGGGTCCTCGACCTACAATGAGCAGTTCTTC. Its translation: CSVVLAGGSSTYNEQFF.

The chain joins TRBV3-1 (or the pseudogene TRBV3-2) to TRBJ2-2; TRBD2 aligns across 7 bases. With 0 bases clipped from V and 5 bases from J, the junction kept 9 bases outside the gene matches. This CDR3 comprises 17 residues. CDR1 is LGHDT and CDR2 is YNNKEL in the germline V gene (reference sequence). The CDR3 here is CASSQDVPAGLTGELFF. DNA for the CDR3: TGTGCCAGCAGCCAAGATGTCCCAGCGGGACTAACCGGGGAGCTGTTTTTT.